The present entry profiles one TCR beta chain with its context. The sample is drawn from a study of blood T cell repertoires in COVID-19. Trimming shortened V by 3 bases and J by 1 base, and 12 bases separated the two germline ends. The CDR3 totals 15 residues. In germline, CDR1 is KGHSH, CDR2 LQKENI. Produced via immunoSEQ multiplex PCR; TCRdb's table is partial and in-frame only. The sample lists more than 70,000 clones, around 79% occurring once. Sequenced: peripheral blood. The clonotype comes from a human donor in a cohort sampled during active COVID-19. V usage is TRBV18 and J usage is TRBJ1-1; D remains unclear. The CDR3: CASSPEPGSNTEAFF. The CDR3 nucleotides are TGTGCCAGCTCACCTGAACCGGGATCGAACACTGAAGCTTTCTTT.